The clone carrying this T cell receptor beta chain appeared many times. The antigen is not known. The sample comes from a study of T-cell memory formation after mild COVID-19. Whole-study results and caveats: The main location of contracting CD4+ clones was CM and EM, and that of contracting CD8+ clones was EMRA.

TCRdb re-called the 5' RACE reads with MiXCR, one entry per CDR3 protein. The sample contains more than 100,000 distinct CDR3 sequences, approximately 5.9% of which appear only once. Sequencing was carried out using PBMCs or a T cell subset sorted from them (not recorded which). The TCR comes from an adult woman who had mild COVID-19 (a few samples of this study predate the infection). Cell type and time point are not known.

The CDR3 here is CSALGPGRKTQYF. The CDR3, as DNA: TGCAGTGCTCTTGGGCCAGGCAGAAAGACCCAGTACTTC. J is TRBJ2-5 and V is TRBV20-1; D remains unclear. CDR1 is DFQATT and CDR2 is SNEGSKA in the germline V gene (reference sequence). CDR3 length: 13 residues. V was cut by 5 bases and J by 6 bases, with 16 bases left in between.